What follows is one T cell receptor (beta chain) and its context. Antigen unknown. The sample comes from a study of cytomegalovirus exposure and HLA in healthy donors. Study observations and caveats: In a later analysis, several top co-occurrence clusters appeared linked to parvovirus B19, influenza, CMV and Epstein-Barr virus. Evidence from a later analysis indicated that most CMV-associated TCR beta chains looked HLA-restricted. Most TCR beta V segments were productive about 87% or about 30% of the time in an earlier analysis.

The PCR employed 60 Vbeta primers together with 13 Jbeta primers. TCRdb's copy holds only in-frame clones and misses some; the assay was immunoSEQ multiplex PCR. This table has roughly 80,000 clones, around two thirds appearing once. CDR3 length: 17 amino acids. Germline V gene lookup returns CDR1 SGDLS and CDR2 YYNGEE. Losses at the gene ends were 0 bases for V and 2 bases for J; bases not matched to a gene: 9. This chain links TRBV9 with TRBJ2-7, with 9 bases lining up with TRBD1. The TCR sequence derives from a woman between 50 and 59 years old in good health and CMV-seropositive. Input material: PBMCs. The CDR3 coding sequence is TGTGCCAGCAGCGTAGGGGTTAAGGGACAGGGAACCTACGAGCAGTACTTC. Translation: CASSVGVKGQGTYEQYF. Based on the CDR3 plus reference TRBV9 and TRBJ2-7, the full variable domain is DSGVTQTPKHLITATGQRVTLRCSPRSGDLSVYWYQQSLDQGLQFLIQYYNGEERAKGNILERFSAQQFPDLHSELNLSSLELGDSALYFCASSVGVKGQGTYEQYFGPGTRLTVT.